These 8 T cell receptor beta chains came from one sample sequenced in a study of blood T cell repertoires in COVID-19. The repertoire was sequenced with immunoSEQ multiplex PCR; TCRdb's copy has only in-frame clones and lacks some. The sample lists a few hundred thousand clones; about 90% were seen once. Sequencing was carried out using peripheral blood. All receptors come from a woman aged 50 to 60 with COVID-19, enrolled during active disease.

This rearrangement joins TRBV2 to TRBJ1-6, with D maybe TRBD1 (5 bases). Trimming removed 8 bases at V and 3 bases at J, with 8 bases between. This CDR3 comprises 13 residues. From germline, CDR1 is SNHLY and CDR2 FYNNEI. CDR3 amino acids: CASFRDYNSPLHF. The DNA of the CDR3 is TGTGCCAGCTTCAGGGACTATAATTCACCCCTCCACTTT.

The CDR3 is CASRGQGQETQYF. The CDR3 coding sequence is TGTGCCAGCAGGGGACAGGGCCAAGAGACCCAGTACTTC. This rearrangement joins TRBV12-3 or TRBV12-4 to TRBJ2-5, with 9 nucleotides matching TRBD1. The length of the CDR3 is 13 residues. With V trimmed by 6 bases and J by 1 base, 0 bases remained unmatched.

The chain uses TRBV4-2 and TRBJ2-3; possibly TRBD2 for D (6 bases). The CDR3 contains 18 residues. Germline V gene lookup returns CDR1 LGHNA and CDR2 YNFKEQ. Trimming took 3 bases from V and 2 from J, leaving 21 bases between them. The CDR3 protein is CASSHERSGGAITDTQYF. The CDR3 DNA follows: TGTGCCAGCAGCCACGAAAGGTCCGGAGGGGCGATCACAGATACGCAGTATTTT.

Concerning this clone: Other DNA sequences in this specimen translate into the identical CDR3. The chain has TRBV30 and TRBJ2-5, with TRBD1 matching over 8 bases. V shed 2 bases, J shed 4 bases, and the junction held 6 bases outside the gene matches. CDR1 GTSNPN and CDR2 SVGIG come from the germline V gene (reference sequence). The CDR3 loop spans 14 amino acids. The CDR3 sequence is CAWSPGQGGETQYF. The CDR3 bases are TGTGCCTGGAGTCCAGGACAGGGTGGAGAGACCCAGTACTTC.

CDR3 region: CASNGGGVNEQFF. CDR3 bases: TGCGCCAGCAATGGGGGAGGGGTCAATGAGCAGTTCTTC. J is TRBJ2-1 and V is TRBV10-2, with 7 bases lining up with TRBD2. V gave up 7 bases and J gave up 6 bases; unmatched junction bases: 6. This CDR3 comprises 13 residues. Germline V gene data show CDR1 as WSHSY and CDR2 as SAAADI.

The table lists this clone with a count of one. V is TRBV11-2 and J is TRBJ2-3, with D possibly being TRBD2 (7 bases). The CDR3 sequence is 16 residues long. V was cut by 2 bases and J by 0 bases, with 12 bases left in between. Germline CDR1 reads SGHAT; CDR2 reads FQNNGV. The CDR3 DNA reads TGTGCCAGCAGCTTATCGGGCGGGGGCAGCACAGATACGCAGTATTTT. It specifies CASSLSGGGSTDTQYF.

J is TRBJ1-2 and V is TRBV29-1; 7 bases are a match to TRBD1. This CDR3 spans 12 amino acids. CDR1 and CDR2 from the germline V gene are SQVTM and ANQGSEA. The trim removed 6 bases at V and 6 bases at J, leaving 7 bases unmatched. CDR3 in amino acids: CSVERDRHGYTF. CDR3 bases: TGCAGCGTGGAGAGGGACAGACATGGCTACACCTTC.

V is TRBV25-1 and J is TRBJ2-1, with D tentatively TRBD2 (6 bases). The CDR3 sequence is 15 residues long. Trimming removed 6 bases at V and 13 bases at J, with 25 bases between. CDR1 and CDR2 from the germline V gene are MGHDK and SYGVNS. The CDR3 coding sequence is TGTGCCAGCAGCAAAATATTCGGCGGGTGGAGGGGACAGTTCTTC. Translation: CASSKIFGGWRGQFF.